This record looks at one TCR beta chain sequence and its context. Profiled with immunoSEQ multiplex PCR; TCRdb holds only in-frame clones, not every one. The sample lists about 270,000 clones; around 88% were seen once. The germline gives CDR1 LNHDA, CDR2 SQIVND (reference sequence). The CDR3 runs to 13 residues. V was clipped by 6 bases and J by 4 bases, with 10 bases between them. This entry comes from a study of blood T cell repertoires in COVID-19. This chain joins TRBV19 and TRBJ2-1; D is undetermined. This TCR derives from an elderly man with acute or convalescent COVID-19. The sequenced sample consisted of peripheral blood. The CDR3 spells CASRRATYNEQFF. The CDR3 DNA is TGTGCCAGTAGGAGAGCGACTTACAATGAGCAGTTCTTC.